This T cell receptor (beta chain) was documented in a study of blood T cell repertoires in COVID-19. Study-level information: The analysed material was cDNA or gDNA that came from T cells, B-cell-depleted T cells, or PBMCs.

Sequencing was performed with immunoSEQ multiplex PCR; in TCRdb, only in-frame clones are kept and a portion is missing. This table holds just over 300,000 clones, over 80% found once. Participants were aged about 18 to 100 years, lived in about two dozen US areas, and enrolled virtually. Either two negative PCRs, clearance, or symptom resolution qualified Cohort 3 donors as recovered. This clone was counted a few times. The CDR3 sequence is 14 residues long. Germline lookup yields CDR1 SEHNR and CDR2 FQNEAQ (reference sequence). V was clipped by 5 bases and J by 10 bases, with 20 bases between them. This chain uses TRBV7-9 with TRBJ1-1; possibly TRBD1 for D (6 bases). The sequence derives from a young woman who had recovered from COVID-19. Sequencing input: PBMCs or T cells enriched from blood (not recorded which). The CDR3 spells CASSPAGGAKGAFF. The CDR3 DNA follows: TGTGCCAGCAGCCCCGCGGGGGGGGCGAAGGGAGCTTTCTTT.